This T cell receptor beta chain comes out of a study of blood T cells in healthy people across ages. The study's findings and limits: Diversity was estimated from one million T cells, and these estimates were considered underestimates. Because sorting was not performed, PBMCs prevented conclusive naive versus antigen-experienced comparison.

Collection of roughly 9.6 milliliters of peripheral blood was performed for each donor. Notes on this clonotype: Antigen: not known. Mismatch with germline at one junction end may stem from a read error.

Primed by a sample-barcoded 5' primer and a J-beta primer mix, a second PCR proceeded for roughly 6 to 12 cycles. TCRdb reanalysed the 5' RACE reads using MiXCR and keeps one entry per CDR3 protein. The table shows about 640,000 distinct CDR3 sequences, with roughly 58% occurring only once. This clonotype was sampled from a man between 60 and 70 years old in good health. Sample: blood.

The CDR3 sequence: CASSSLQRDAQYF. The CDR3 bases are TGTGCCAGCAGCTCTCTGCAGCGAGATGCGCAGTATTTT. This chain connects TRBV7-8 to TRBJ2-3; D call uncertain. The V gene's germline CDR1 is SGHVS and CDR2 FQNEAQ. The CDR3 consists of 13 residues.